This T cell receptor (beta chain) came from a study of T-cell memory formation after mild COVID-19. Study-wide background: Largely donor-specific sequence clusters came from a couple of donors.

There are 15 residues in the CDR3. V gave up 4 bases and J gave up 3 bases, with 16 bases separating them. Germline CDR1 and CDR2: MGHDK and SYGVNS. Constant-segment primers and 5'RACE yielded cDNA libraries for TCR alpha and TCR beta, each carrying sample barcodes and UMIs. Using its own MiXCR run on the 5' RACE reads, TCRdb lists one record per CDR3 protein. The data contain fewer than 450,000 distinct CDR3 sequences, around a fifth of them singletons. Notes on the study in general: Cross-reactive memory seemingly joined, as some responding clones were found in pre-infection memory. Clones that contracted from day 15 to 85 had balanced CD4/CD8; later expanders were CD4+ biased.

Remarks on this clonotype: Its specificity is unknown.

Sequenced material: PBMCs or a T cell subset sorted from them (not recorded which). The chain uses TRBV25-1 and TRBJ2-7; D might be TRBD2 (6 bases). The sequence derives from an adult woman who had mild COVID-19 (a few samples of this study predate the infection). Cell type and time point are not known. CDR3 DNA sequence: TGTGCCAGCAGTGGGGAAAGGGACTTAAACTACGAGCAGTACTTC. Amino acids: CASSGERDLNYEQYF.